The present TCR beta chain was sequenced within a study of T-cell memory formation after mild COVID-19. Study-level results: Some clones that responded turned up in pre-infection memory, which suggests that cross-reactive memory joined in. Shrinking CD4+ clones were chiefly CM and EM; CD8+ ones were chiefly EMRA.

Trimming at V came to 0 bases and at J to 4 bases, leaving 3 bases not matched to a gene. The CDR3 is 15 amino acids. Germline values: CDR1 SGDLS, CDR2 YYNGEE. TCRdb processed the 5' RACE reads anew with MiXCR; each CDR3 protein has one entry. This sample has 350,000 to 500,000 distinct CDR3 sequences, with 20% to 30% found just once. This clonotype was seen only a few times. Its antigen is still unknown. The chain links TRBV9 to TRBJ2-7, with 11 bases identical to TRBD2. The sequence came from an adult woman who had mild COVID-19 (a few samples of this study predate the infection). Cell type and time point are not known. Input material: PBMCs or a T cell subset sorted from them (not recorded which). The CDR3 here is CASSVEASGGYEQYF. As DNA, the CDR3 is TGTGCCAGCAGCGTAGAGGCTAGCGGGGGGTACGAGCAGTACTTC.